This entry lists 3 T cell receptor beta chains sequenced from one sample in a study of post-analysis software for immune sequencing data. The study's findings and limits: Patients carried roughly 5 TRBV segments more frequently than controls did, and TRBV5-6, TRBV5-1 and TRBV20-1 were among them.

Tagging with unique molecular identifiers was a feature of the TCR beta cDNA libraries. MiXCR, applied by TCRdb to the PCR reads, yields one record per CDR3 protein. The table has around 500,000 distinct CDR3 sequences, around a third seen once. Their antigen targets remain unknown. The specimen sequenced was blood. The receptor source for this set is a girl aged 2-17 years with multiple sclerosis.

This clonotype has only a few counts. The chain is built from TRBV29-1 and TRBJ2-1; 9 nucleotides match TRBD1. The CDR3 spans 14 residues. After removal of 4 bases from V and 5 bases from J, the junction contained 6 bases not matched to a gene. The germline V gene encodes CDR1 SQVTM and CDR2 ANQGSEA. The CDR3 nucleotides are TGCAGCGTTGCCCGGGACAGGGAGCACAATGAGCAGTTCTTC. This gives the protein CSVARDREHNEQFF.

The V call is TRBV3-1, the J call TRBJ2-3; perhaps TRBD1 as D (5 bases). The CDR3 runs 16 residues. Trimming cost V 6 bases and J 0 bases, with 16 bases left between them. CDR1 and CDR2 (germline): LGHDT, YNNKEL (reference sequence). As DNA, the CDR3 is TGTGCCAGCAGTTCCCGACAGAAACCTAGCACAGATACGCAGTATTTT. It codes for CASSSRQKPSTDTQYF.

The CDR3 here is CASTRMTGNTEAFF. The DNA for the CDR3 is TGTGCCAGCACTCGAATGACGGGGAACACTGAAGCTTTCTTT. The chain combines TRBV6-5 with TRBJ1-1; D gene uncertain. The CDR3 is 14 amino acids. In germline, CDR1 is MNHEY, CDR2 SVGAGI. V was shortened by 7 bases and J by 1 base, with 13 bases between the two germline ends.